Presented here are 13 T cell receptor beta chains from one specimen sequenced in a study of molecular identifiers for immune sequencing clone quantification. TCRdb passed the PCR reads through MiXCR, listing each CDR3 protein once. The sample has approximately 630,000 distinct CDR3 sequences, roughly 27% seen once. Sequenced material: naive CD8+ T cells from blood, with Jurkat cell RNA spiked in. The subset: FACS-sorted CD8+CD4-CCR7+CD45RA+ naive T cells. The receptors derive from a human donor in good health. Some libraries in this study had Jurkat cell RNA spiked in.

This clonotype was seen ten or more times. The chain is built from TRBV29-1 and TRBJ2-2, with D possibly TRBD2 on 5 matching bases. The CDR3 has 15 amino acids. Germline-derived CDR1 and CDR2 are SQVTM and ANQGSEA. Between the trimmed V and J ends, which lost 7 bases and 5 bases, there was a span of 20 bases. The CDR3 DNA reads TGCAGCGCCGAACTAGAGGATGGCCCAACCGGGGAGCTGTTTTTT. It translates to CSAELEDGPTGELFF.

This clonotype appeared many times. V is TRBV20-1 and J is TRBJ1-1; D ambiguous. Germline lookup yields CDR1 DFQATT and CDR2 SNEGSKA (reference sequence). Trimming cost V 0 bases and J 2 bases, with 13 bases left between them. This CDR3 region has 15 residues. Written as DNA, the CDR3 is TGCAGTGCTAGAGAGGCAGGCGAATTAAACACTGAAGCTTTCTTT. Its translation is CSAREAGELNTEAFF.

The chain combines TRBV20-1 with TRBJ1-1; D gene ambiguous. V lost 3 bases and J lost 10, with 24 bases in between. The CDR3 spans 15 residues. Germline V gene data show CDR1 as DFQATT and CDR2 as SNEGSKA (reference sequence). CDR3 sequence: CSASEPGPPPFAAFF. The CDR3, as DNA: TGCAGTGCTAGCGAGCCGGGCCCGCCCCCTTTTGCAGCTTTCTTT.

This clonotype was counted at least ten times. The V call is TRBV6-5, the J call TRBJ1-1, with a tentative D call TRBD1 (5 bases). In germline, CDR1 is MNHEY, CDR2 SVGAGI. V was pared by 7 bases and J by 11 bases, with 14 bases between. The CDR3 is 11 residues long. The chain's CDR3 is CASTFGGGAFF. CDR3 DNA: TGTGCCAGCACCTTTGGTGGGGGGGCTTTCTTT.

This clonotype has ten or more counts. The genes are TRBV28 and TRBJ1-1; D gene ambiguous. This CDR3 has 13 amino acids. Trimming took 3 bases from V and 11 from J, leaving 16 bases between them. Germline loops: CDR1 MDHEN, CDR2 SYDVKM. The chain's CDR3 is CASSLGKRTGAFF. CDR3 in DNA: TGTGCCAGCAGTTTGGGAAAACGGACCGGGGCTTTCTTT.

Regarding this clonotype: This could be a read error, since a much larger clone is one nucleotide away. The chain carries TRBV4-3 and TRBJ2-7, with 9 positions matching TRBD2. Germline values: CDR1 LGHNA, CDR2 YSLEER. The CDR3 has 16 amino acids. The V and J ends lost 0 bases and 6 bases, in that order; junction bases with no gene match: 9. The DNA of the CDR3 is TGCGCCAGCAGCCAAGATTACTGGGGACTAGCTGTCGAGCAGTACGTC. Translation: CASSQDYWGLAVEQYV.

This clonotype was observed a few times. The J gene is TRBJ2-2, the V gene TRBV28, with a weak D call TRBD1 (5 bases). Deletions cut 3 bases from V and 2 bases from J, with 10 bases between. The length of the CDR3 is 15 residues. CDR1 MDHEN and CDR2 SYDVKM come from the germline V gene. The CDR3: CASSFWTKNTGELFF. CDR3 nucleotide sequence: TGTGCCAGCAGTTTTTGGACAAAAAACACCGGGGAGCTGTTTTTT.

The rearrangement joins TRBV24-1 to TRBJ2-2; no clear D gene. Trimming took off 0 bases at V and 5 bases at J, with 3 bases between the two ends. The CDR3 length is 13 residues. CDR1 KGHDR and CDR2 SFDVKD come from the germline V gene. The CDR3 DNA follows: TGTGCCACCAGTGATTTGATGACCGGGGAGCTGTTTTTT. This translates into CATSDLMTGELFF.

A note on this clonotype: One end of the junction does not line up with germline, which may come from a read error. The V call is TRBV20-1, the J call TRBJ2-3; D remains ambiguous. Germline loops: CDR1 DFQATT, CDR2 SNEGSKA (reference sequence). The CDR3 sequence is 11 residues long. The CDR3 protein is CSAVAPDTPYF. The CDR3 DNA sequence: TGCAGTGCCGTAGCCCCAGATACGCCGTATTTT.

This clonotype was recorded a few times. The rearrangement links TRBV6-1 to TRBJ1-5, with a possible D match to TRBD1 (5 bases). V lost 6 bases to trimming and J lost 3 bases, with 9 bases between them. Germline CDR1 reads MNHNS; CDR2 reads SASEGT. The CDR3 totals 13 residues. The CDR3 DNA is TGTGCCAGCAGCGGCAGGGCCAATCAGCCCCAGCATTTT. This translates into CASSGRANQPQHF.

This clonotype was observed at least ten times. The CDR3: CASSQSTGEDFEKLFF. CDR3 coding DNA: TGTGCCAGCAGCCAATCTACAGGGGAGGATTTCGAAAAACTGTTTTTT. This rearrangement joins TRBV7-9 to TRBJ1-4, with 7 bases matching TRBD1. The junction had 14 bases not matched to a gene; V was cut back by 5 bases and J by 8 bases. CDR1 is SEHNR and CDR2 is FQNEAQ in the germline V gene (reference sequence). The CDR3 runs 16 residues.

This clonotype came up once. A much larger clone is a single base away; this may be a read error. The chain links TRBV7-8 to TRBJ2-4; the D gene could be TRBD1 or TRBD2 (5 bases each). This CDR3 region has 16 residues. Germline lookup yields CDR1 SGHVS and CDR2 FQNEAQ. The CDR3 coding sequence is TGTGCCAGCGGCTTAATTGGGGGTCGGGTAGAGGACATTCAGTACTTC. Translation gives CASGLIGGRVEDIQYF.

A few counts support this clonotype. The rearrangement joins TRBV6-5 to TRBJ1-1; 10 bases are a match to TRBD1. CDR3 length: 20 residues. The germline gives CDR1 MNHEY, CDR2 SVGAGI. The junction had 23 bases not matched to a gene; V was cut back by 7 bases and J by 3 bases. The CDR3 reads CASTRLSSGTGAPWYTEAFF. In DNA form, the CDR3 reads TGTGCCAGCACACGGTTATCGAGCGGGACAGGGGCCCCCTGGTACACTGAAGCTTTCTTT.